The 2 T cell receptor beta chains reported below all come from one sample, sequenced in a study of shared T cell receptors in the human thymus listed by TCRdb under 2021. Receptors were amplified or captured by the immunoSEQ multiplex PCR assay. TCRdb stores this immuneACCESS table with in-frame sequences only. Part of the clones is absent; in the studies checked, under half of the shortfall reflects unresolved V genes, and no reason is known for the rest. The sample table shows approximately 580,000 clones, and approximately 80% are seen once. The ten top clones hold 0.013% of the sample. The same sample was also used in a study of human thymus T cells.

Sequenced sample: thymocytes. The receptors shown here come from a boy under two years old with a congenital heart defect. Donor details come from another sample of the same person, matched by shared clones.

The chain couples TRBV5-1 to TRBJ2-5, with 11 bases aligning to TRBD1. Near its end, the DNA agrees better with TRBJ2-7, so the J call may be wrong. Germline V gives CDR1 SGHRS, CDR2 YFSETQ. The CDR3 consists of 14 residues. The CDR3, as DNA: TGCGCCAGCAGCCAAGGACAGGGGGCGCACGAGCAGTACTTC. Its protein product is CASSQGQGAHEQYF.

This clone is a singleton in its sample. V usage is TRBV29-1 and J usage is TRBJ2-5, with TRBD2 identical over 13 bases. CDR1 SQVTM and CDR2 ANQGSEA come from the germline V gene. V shed 3 bases and J 4 bases; nucleotides not matched to a gene: 8. This CDR3 region has 16 residues. This CDR3 reads CSVDGLAGVFVETQYF. CDR3 nucleotides: TGCAGCGTTGATGGACTAGCGGGAGTGTTTGTAGAGACCCAGTACTTC.